This is a list of T cell receptor beta chains from one sample in a study of cytomegalovirus exposure and HLA in healthy donors. Profiling relied on immunoSEQ multiplex PCR, and the TCRdb table lists in-frame clones only, not all of them. The sample has some 97,000 clones, 79% seen once. The specimen sequenced was PBMCs. The receptors come from a female donor in good health and CMV-seropositive. Each CDR3 is given with its conserved first and last residue. A D gene is named only where the DNA matches it firmly. Expanded clones are given a class, and other clones once, few, many or no size at all.

J gene: TRBJ2-5; D gene: -; clone size: once; V gene: TRBV29-1; CDR3 DNA: TGCAGCGTTTCGAGGGAGACCCAGTACTTC; CDR3 protein: CSVSRETQYF
J gene: TRBJ1-1; D gene: -; clone size: -; V gene: TRBV5-8; CDR3 DNA: TGTGCCAGCAGCTTGGGCAGACTGGCGAACACTGAAGCTTTCTTT; CDR3 protein: CASSLGRLANTEAFF
J gene: TRBJ1-2; D gene: -; clone size: -; V gene: TRBV4-2; CDR3 DNA: TGTGCCAGCAGCCACACGGACAGAGCTAACTATGGCTACACCTTC; CDR3 protein: CASSHTDRANYGYTF
J gene: TRBJ2-3; D gene: TRBD1; clone size: -; V gene: TRBV5-1; CDR3 DNA: TGCGCCAGCAGCTTGGTCGGGACAGGCAGCACAGATACGCAGTATTTT; CDR3 protein: CASSLVGTGSTDTQYF
J gene: TRBJ1-2; D gene: -; clone size: -; V gene: TRBV23-1; CDR3 DNA: TGCGCCATCTCGCCGTGGGGCCACACCTTC; CDR3 protein: CAISPWGHTF
J gene: TRBJ2-1; D gene: TRBD1; clone size: -; V gene: TRBV7-9; CDR3 DNA: TGTTCCAGCAGCTCATCAAGGAGGACAGGGGGATCCTACAATGAGCAGTTCTTC; CDR3 protein: CSSSSSRRTGGSYNEQFF
J gene: TRBJ1-6; D gene: TRBD1; clone size: -; V gene: TRBV2; CDR3 DNA: TGTGCCAGCAGTGAAGAGGGGACAGGAATTTCACCCCTCCACTTT; CDR3 protein: CASSEEGTGISPLHF
J gene: TRBJ2-5; D gene: -; clone size: -; V gene: TRBV2; CDR3 DNA: TGTGCCAGCAGTGACCCAAAGGGGGCGGGGGGCCAAGAGACCCAGTACTTC; CDR3 protein: CASSDPKGAGGQETQYF
J gene: TRBJ1-1; D gene: -; clone size: -; V gene: TRBV7-2; CDR3 DNA: TGTGCCAGCAGCCCTCATGGGGGGGGGAACACTGAAGCTTTCTTT; CDR3 protein: CASSPHGGGNTEAFF
J gene: TRBJ2-1; D gene: -; clone size: -; V gene: TRBV6-6; CDR3 DNA: TGTGCCAGCAGTTATGGACAGTACTACAATGAGCAGTTCTTC; CDR3 protein: CASSYGQYYNEQFF
J gene: TRBJ2-1; D gene: TRBD2; clone size: -; V gene: TRBV7-9; CDR3 DNA: TGTGCCAGCAGCTTACTCGGGACTAGCGGGAGGGGTAATGAGCAGTTCTTC; CDR3 protein: CASSLLGTSGRGNEQFF